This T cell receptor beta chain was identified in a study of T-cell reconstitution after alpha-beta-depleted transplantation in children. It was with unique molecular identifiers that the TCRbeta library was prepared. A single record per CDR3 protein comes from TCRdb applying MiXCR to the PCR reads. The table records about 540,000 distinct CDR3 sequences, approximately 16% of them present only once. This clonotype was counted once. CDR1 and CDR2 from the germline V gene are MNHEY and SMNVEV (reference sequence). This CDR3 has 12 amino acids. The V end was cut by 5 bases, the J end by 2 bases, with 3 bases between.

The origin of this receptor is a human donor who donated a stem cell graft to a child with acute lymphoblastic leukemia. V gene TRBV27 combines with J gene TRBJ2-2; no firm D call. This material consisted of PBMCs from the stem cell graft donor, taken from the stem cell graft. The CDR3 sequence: CASSHNTGELFF. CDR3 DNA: TGTGCCAGCAGTCACAACACCGGGGAGCTGTTTTTT.